This T cell receptor (beta chain) was observed in a study of PD-L1 blockade in urothelial cancer. Whole-study context: Investigators checked blood 3 weeks (second dose) and 6 weeks after treatment start.

In this sample, this clone turned up once. CDR1 and CDR2 (germline): SGHKS, YYEKEE (reference sequence). J was trimmed by 2 bases and V by 0 bases; bases with no gene match: 14. CDR3 length: 19 residues. Using immunoSEQ multiplex PCR, the repertoire was profiled, and TCRdb retains in-frame clones only, with some absent. The sample carries about 84,000 clones, over 90% recorded once. The specimen comprised PBMCs, sampled around atezolizumab (anti-PD-L1) treatment. This receptor was obtained from a man in his 60s with urothelial cancer. The chain recombines TRBV5-5 with TRBJ2-7, with TRBD1 matching 10 bases. The chain's CDR3 is CASSLGGGQGIGSAYEQYF. CDR3 sequence (DNA): TGTGCCAGCAGCTTGGGAGGGGGACAGGGGATTGGGAGCGCCTACGAGCAGTACTTC. Combining the CDR3 with reference TRBV5-5 and TRBJ2-7 gives the whole variable domain DAGVTQSPTHLIKTRGQQVTLRCSPISGHKSVSWYQQVLGQGPQFIFQYYEKEERGRGNFPDRFSARQFPNYSSELNVNALLLGDSALYLCASSLGGGQGIGSAYEQYFGPGTRLTVT.